The present entry profiles one T cell receptor (beta chain) with its context. Its specificity is not known. Sequencing was performed with immunoSEQ multiplex PCR; in TCRdb, only in-frame clones are kept and a portion is missing. The sample has about 600,000 clones; 95% to 98% are singletons. The data originate from a study of shared clonotypes between healthy human individuals. General study findings and limits: What naive subsets generally showed was a larger estimated richness than memory subsets showed.

Germline V CDR1 and CDR2: SGDLS, YYNGEE. V was shortened by 3 bases and J by 9 bases, with 10 bases between the two germline ends. The CDR3 is 12 residues long. CD45RO negativity and positive selection for CCR7 defined naive CD8 cells, a population that excluded terminally differentiated effector memory CD45RA+ cells. Material: naive CD8+ T cells sorted from blood. This chain links TRBV9 with TRBJ2-1; D gene ambiguous. The clonotype originates from a man aged 25 to 40 in good health. CDR3 amino acids: CASSGMLTEQFF. The CDR3 bases are TGTGCCAGCAGCGGAATGCTCACTGAGCAGTTCTTC.